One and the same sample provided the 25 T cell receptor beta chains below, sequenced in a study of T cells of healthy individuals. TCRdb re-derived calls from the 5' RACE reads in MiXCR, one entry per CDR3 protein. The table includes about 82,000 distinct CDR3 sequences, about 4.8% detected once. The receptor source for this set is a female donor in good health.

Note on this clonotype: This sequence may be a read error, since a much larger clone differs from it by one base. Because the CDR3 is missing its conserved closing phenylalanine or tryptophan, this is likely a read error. The DNA of the CDR3 is TGTGCCAGCAGCAGGGACGGCTCGAATAACTATGGCTACACCCTC. Translation: CASSRDGSNNYGYTL. The V and J genes are TRBV7-2 and TRBJ1-2; D possibly corresponds to TRBD1 (5 bases). V was pared by 5 bases and J by 1 base, with 14 bases between. The germline gives CDR1 SGHTA, CDR2 FQGNSA. The CDR3 runs to 15 residues.

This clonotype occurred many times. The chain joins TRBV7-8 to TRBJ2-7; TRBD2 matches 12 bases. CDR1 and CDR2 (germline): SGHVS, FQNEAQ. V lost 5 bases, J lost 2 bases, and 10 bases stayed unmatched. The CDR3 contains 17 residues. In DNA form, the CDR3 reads TGTGCCAGCAGCCCGCGAACGGGACTAGCGGGCCCCTACGAGCAGTACTTC. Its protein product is CASSPRTGLAGPYEQYF.

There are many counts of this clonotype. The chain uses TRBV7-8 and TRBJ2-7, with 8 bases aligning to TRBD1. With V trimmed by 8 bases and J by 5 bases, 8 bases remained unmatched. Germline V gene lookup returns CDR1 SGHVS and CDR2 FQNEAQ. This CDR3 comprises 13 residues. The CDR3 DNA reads TGTGCCAGCCGTGGCAGGGGGCAACACGAGCAGTACTTC. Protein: CASRGRGQHEQYF.

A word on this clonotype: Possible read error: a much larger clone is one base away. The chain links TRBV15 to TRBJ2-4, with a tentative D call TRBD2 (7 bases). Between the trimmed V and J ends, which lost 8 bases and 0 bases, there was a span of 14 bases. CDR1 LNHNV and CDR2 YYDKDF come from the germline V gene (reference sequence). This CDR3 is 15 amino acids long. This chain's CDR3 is CATGAGASAKNIQYF. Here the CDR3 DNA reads TGTGCCACCGGCGCGGGGGCGTCAGCCAAAAACATTCAGTACTTC.

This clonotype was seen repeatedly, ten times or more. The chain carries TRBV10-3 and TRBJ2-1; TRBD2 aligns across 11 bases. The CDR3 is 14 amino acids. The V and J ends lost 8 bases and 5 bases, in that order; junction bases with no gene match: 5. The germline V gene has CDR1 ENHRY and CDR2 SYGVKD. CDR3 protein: CAIGGTSGNNEQFF. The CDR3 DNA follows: TGTGCCATCGGCGGGACTAGCGGCAACAATGAGCAGTTCTTC.

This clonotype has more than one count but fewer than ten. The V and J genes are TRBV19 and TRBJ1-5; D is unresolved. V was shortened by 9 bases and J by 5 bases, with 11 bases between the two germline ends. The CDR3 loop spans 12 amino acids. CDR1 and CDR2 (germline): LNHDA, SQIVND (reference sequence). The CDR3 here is CASTDGYQPQHF. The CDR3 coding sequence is TGTGCCAGCACGGACGGTTATCAGCCCCAGCATTTT.

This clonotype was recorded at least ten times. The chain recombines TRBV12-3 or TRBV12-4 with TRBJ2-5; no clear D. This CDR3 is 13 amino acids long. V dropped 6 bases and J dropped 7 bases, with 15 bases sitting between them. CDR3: CASSTGYGVTQYF. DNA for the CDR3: TGTGCCAGCAGCACCGGATACGGCGTGACCCAGTACTTC.

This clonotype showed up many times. CDR3 sequence: CASSMTSGEQYF. CDR3 bases: TGTGCCAGTAGTATGACTTCTGGCGAGCAGTACTTC. The chain combines TRBV19 with TRBJ2-7; D call uncertain. The length of the CDR3 is 12 residues. The germline V and J ends were trimmed by 3 bases and 6 bases, with 9 bases remaining between them. Germline V gene sequence: CDR1 LNHDA, CDR2 SQIVND (reference sequence).

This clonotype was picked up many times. CDR3 nucleotide sequence: TGCAGCGCGAAGGAAGGGAGAGGGGATGAGCAGTTCTTC. This translates into CSAKEGRGDEQFF. V and J are TRBV29-1 and TRBJ2-1; D is tentatively TRBD1 or TRBD2 (5 bases each). The germline V gene encodes CDR1 SQVTM and CDR2 ANQGSEA. CDR3 length: 13 residues. V lost 7 bases and J lost 8, with 18 bases in between.

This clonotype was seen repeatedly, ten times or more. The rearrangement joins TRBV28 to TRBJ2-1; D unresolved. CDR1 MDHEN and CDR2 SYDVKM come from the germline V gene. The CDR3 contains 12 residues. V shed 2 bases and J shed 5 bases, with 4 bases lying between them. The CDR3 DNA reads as TGTGCCAGCAGTTTACAACACAATGAGCAGTTCTTC. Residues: CASSLQHNEQFF. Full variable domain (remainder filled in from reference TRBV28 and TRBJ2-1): DVKVTQSSRYLVKRTGEKVFLECVQDMDHENMFWYRQDPGLGLRLIYFSYDVKMKEKGDIPEGYSVSREKKERFSLILESASTNQTSMYLCASSLQHNEQFFGPGTRLTVL.

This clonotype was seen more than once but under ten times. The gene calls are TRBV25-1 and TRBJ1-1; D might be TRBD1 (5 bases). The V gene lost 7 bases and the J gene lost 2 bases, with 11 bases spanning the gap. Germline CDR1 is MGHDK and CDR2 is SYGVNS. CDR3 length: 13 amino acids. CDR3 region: CASTGATNTEAFF. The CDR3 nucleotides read TGTGCCAGCACCGGGGCAACCAACACTGAAGCTTTCTTT. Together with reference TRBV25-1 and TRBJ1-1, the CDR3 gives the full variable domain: EADIYQTPRYLVIGTGKKITLECSQTMGHDKMYWYQQDPGMELHLIHYSYGVNSTEKGDLSSESTVSRIRTEHFPLTLESARPSHTSQYLCASTGATNTEAFFGQGTRLTVV.

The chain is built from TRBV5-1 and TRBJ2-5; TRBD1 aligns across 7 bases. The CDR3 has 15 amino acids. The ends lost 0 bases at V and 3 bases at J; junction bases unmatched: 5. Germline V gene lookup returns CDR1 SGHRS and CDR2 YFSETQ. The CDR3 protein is CASSLDRGPEETQYF. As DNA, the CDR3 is TGCGCCAGCAGCTTGGACAGGGGCCCCGAAGAGACCCAGTACTTC.

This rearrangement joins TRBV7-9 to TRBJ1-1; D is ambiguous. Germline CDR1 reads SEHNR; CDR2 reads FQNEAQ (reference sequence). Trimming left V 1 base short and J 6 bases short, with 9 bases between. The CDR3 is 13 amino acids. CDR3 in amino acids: CASSLVPEPEAFF. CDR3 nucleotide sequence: TGTGCCAGCAGCTTAGTTCCCGAGCCTGAAGCTTTCTTT.

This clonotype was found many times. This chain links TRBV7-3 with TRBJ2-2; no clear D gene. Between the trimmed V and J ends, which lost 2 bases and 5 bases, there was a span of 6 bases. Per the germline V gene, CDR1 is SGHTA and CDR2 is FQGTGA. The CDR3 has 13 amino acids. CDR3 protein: CASSLEWTGELFF. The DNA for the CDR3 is TGTGCCAGCAGCTTAGAGTGGACCGGGGAGCTGTTTTTT.

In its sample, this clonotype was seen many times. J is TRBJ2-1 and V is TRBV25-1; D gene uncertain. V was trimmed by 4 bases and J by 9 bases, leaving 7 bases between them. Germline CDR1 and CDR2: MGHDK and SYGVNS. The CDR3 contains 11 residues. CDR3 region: CASSGVSEQFF. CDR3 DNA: TGTGCCAGCAGTGGTGTGTCTGAGCAGTTCTTC. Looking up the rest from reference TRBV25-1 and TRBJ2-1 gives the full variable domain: EADIYQTPRYLVIGTGKKITLECSQTMGHDKMYWYQQDPGMELHLIHYSYGVNSTEKGDLSSESTVSRIRTEHFPLTLESARPSHTSQYLCASSGVSEQFFGPGTRLTVL.

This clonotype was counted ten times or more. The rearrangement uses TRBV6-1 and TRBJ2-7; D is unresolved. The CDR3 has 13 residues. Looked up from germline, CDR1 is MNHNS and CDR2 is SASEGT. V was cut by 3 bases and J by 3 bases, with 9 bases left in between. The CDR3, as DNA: TGTGCCAGCAGTGAGGGCAGGAGCTACGAGCAGTACTTC. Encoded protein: CASSEGRSYEQYF.

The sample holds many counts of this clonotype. CDR3: CSVDSTRENTDTQYF. In DNA form, the CDR3 reads TGCAGCGTTGACTCGACCCGCGAGAACACAGATACGCAGTATTTT. This chain uses TRBV29-1 with TRBJ2-3; D is unresolved. Deletions cut 3 bases from V and 2 bases from J, with 15 bases between. The CDR3 covers 15 residues. Germline-derived CDR1 and CDR2 are SQVTM and ANQGSEA.

CDR3 sequence reads: CASSVADSRTDTQYF. CDR3 in DNA: TGTGCCAGCAGCGTAGCTGACAGCCGAACAGATACGCAGTATTTT. The chain carries TRBV9 and TRBJ2-3, with a weak D call TRBD1 (5 bases). Germline values: CDR1 SGDLS, CDR2 YYNGEE. Between the trimmed V and J ends, which lost 0 bases and 3 bases, there was a span of 11 bases. The CDR3 is 15 residues long.

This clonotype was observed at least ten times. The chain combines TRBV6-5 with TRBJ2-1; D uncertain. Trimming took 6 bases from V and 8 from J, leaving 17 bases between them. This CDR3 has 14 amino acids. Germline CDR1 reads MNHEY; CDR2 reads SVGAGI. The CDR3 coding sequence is TGTGCCAGCAGCCGCTCCCGAGCCCTAGATGAGCAGTTCTTC. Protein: CASSRSRALDEQFF.

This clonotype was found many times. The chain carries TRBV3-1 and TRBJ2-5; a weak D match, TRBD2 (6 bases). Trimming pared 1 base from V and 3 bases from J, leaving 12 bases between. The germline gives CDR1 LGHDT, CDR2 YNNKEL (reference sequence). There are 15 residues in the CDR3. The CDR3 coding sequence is TGTGCCAGCAGCCAAGCGTCGGGAGTCGAAGAGACCCAGTACTTC. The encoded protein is CASSQASGVEETQYF.

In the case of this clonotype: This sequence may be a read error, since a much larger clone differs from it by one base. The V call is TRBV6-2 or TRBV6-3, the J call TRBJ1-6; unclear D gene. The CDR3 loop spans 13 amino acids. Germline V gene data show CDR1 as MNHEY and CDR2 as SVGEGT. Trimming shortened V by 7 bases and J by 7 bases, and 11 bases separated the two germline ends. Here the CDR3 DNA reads TGTGCCAGCAAGGGCGGATGGAATTCACCCCTCCACTTT. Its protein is CASKGGWNSPLHF.

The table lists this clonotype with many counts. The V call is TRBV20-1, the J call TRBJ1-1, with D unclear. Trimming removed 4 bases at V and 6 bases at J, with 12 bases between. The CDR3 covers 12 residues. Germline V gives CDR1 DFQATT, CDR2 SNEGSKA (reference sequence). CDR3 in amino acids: CSAIRRGAEAFF. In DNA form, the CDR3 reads TGCAGTGCTATCAGGCGAGGCGCTGAAGCTTTCTTT.

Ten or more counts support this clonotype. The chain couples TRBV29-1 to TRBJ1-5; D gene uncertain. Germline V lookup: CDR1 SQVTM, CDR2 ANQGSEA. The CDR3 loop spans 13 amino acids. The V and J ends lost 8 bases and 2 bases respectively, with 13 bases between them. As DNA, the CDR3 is TGCAGCATAAAAACCACCGGCAATCAGCCCCAGCATTTT. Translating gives CSIKTTGNQPQHF.

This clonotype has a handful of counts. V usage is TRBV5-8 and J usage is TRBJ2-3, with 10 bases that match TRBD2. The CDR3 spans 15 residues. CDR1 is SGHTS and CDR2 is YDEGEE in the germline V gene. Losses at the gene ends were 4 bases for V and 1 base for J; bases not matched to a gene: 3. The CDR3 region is CASSPGTSGTDTQYF. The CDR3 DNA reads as TGTGCCAGCAGCCCCGGGACTAGCGGCACAGATACGCAGTATTTT. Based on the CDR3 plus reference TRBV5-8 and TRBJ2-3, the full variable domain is EAGVTQSPTHLIKTRGQQATLRCSPISGHTSVYWYQQALGLGLQFLLWYDEGEERNRGNFPPRFSGRQFPNYSSELNVNALELEDSALYLCASSPGTSGTDTQYFGPGTRLTVL.

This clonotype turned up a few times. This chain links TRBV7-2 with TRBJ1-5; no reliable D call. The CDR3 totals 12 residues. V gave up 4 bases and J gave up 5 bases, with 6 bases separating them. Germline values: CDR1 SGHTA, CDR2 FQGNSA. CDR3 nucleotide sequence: TGTGCCAGCAGCTCTGACTATCAGCCCCAGCATTTT. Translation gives CASSSDYQPQHF.